In this sample, the clone carrying this T cell receptor beta chain turned up a few times. Its target is unknown. The sample comes from a study of blood T cells in healthy people across ages. Overall study findings and caveats: More naive CD4+ cells and higher diversity marked long-lived donors relative to aged donors. A roughly linear age-dependent decrease characterized TCR beta diversity per million T cells.

The second PCR ran roughly 6 to 11 cycles with a sample-barcoded 5' primer and J-beta primers. TCRdb re-analysed the 5' RACE reads in MiXCR, keeping a single row per CDR3 protein. The sample includes nearly 1 million distinct CDR3 sequences, 45% to 60% of them seen just once. V lost 10 bases and J lost 1, with 10 bases in between. The V gene's germline CDR1 is MRHNA and CDR2 SNTAGT. CDR3 length: 12 amino acids. Every donor provided around 9.3 milliliters of peripheral blood. The receptor was isolated from a woman in her sixties or seventies in good health. V usage is TRBV6-4 and J usage is TRBJ2-5; D is possibly TRBD2 (5 bases). Material for sequencing was blood. CDR3 residues: CATGGLQETQYF. The CDR3 DNA sequence: TGTGCCACCGGAGGACTCCAAGAGACCCAGTACTTC.